This TCR beta chain was found in a study of monozygotic twins with inflammatory bowel disease. Study conclusions and caveats: For IBD patients, clonotypes shared with others were fewer than for healthy twins, especially with disease activity.

The CDR3 spans 15 residues. Germline CDR1 and CDR2: SEHNR and FQNEAQ (reference sequence). Points on this clonotype: Its antigen is unknown.

An amount of roughly 4,000 ng of total RNA was used for each TCR library. UMIs that had a 6-nucleotide sample barcode were put in using template switching. Reprocessing the 5' RACE reads, TCRdb reports a single entry for every CDR3 protein and omits DNA. Recorded for this sample: about 300,000 distinct CDR3 sequences. This sequence joins TRBV7-9 and TRBJ2-7. The sample taken for sequencing was blood. This clonotype was obtained from a human donor with ulcerative colitis or Crohn's disease, or a healthy co-twin of an affected twin (not recorded which). CDR3 in amino acids: CASSYQTLSSYEQYF. Full variable domain (remainder filled in from reference TRBV7-9 and TRBJ2-7): DTGVSQNPRHKITKRGQNVTFRCDPISEHNRLYWYRQTLGQGPEFLTYFQNEAQLEKSRLLSDRFSAERPKGSFSTLEIQRTEQGDSAMYLCASSYQTLSSYEQYFGPGTRLTVT.